The 16 T cell receptor beta chains presented below share a single source sample, sequenced in a study of T cells in Graves' hyperthyroidism and ophthalmopathy. Amplification of TCR beta CDR3 regions was performed using RNA transcripts as template. HTBI primers were the set used in a first-round RT-PCR of the TCR CDR3. From the multiplex PCR reads, TCRdb called clonotypes with MiXCR, one entry per CDR3 protein. The table shows 450,000 to 600,000 distinct CDR3 sequences, with approximately 15% occurring only once. Sequences were obtained from blood. The receptors were sampled from a middle-aged woman with Graves' hyperthyroidism.

This clonotype showed up many times. The rearrangement joins TRBV28 to TRBJ2-7, with 9 nucleotides matching TRBD2. Trimming at V came to 3 bases and at J to 4 bases, leaving 19 bases not matched to a gene. There are 19 residues in the CDR3. Per the germline V gene, CDR1 is MDHEN and CDR2 is SYDVKM. The CDR3 loop reads CASSFLTWGSGSTRYEQYF. The CDR3 DNA follows: TGTGCCAGCAGTTTCCTGACGTGGGGTAGCGGGAGTACTCGGTACGAGCAGTACTTC. Based on the CDR3 plus reference TRBV28 and TRBJ2-7, the full variable domain is DVKVTQSSRYLVKRTGEKVFLECVQDMDHENMFWYRQDPGLGLRLIYFSYDVKMKEKGDIPEGYSVSREKKERFSLILESASTNQTSMYLCASSFLTWGSGSTRYEQYFGPGTRLTVT.

Remarks on this clonotype: It may be a read error: a sequence one base away is much more abundant. J is TRBJ1-4 and V is TRBV20-1; 7 bases align to TRBD1. The germline CDR1 and CDR2 sequences are DFQATT and SNEGSKA (reference sequence). The CDR3 contains 13 residues. CDR3 nucleotides: TGCAGTGCCCGGGACAGTCGCGATGAAAAACTGGTTTTT. Its protein is CSARDSRDEKLVF.

The chain carries TRBV2 and TRBJ2-7; D is undetermined. V lost 1 base, J lost 5 bases, and 9 bases lay in between. Germline V CDR1 and CDR2: SNHLY, FYNNEI. The CDR3 consists of 13 residues. The CDR3 coding sequence is TGTGCCAGCAGTGAAGAGGCATGGGACGAGCAGTACTTC. Protein sequence: CASSEEAWDEQYF.

This clonotype has more than one count but fewer than ten. The V gene is TRBV20-1, the J gene TRBJ1-2; a weak D match, TRBD1 (5 bases). This CDR3 has 14 amino acids. Germline values: CDR1 DFQATT, CDR2 SNEGSKA (reference sequence). Deletions cut 1 base from V and 4 bases from J, with 13 bases between. The CDR3 sequence is CSARGGTLGYGYTF. For the CDR3, the DNA is TGCAGTGCTAGAGGGGGGACTCTAGGCTATGGCTACACCTTC.

The chain links TRBV20-1 to TRBJ1-2; D is ambiguous. Deletions cut 3 bases from V and 7 bases from J, with 15 bases between. Looked up from germline, CDR1 is DFQATT and CDR2 is SNEGSKA (reference sequence). The CDR3 sequence is 13 residues long. The CDR3 DNA is TGCAGTGCTAGGTCGACGCCGTCGGGTGGCTACACCTTC. This gives the protein CSARSTPSGGYTF.

This clonotype was counted only a few times. The chain recombines TRBV9 with TRBJ1-6; 7 bases map to TRBD1. The CDR3 has 15 residues. In germline, CDR1 is SGDLS, CDR2 YYNGEE. Losses at the gene ends were 0 bases for V and 9 bases for J; bases not matched to a gene: 6. CDR3 in amino acids: CASSVDQGGISPLHF. The CDR3 DNA is TGTGCCAGCAGCGTAGATCAGGGGGGAATTTCACCCCTCCACTTT.

This chain links TRBV18 with TRBJ2-5, with D possibly being TRBD1 or TRBD2 (5 bases each). Germline V lookup: CDR1 KGHSH, CDR2 LQKENI. The V end lost 1 base, the J end lost 2 bases, and 11 bases lay between the germline ends. The CDR3 runs to 15 residues. For the CDR3, the DNA is TGTGCCAGCTCACCACGCGGTGGGGGTCAAGAGACCCAGTACTTC. Protein sequence: CASSPRGGGQETQYF.

There are many counts of this clonotype. V and J are TRBV28 and TRBJ2-5, with 8 bases fitting TRBD1. J lost 5 bases, V lost 5 bases, and 13 bases had no gene match. Germline CDR1 and CDR2: MDHEN and SYDVKM. The CDR3 extends over 16 amino acids. The CDR3 DNA sequence: TGTGCCAGCAGTCCATGGGACAGGCAACAAAGGGAGACCCAGTACTTC. Translated, it gives CASSPWDRQQRETQYF.

This clonotype was counted a few times. The chain uses TRBV28 and TRBJ1-4; D not certain. The V end was cut by 7 bases, the J end by 0 bases, with 6 bases between. Germline values: CDR1 MDHEN, CDR2 SYDVKM. The CDR3 has 13 residues. CDR3: CASTRTTNEKLFF. DNA of the CDR3: TGTGCCAGCACACGGACAACTAATGAAAAACTGTTTTTT.

This clonotype was recorded a few times. The chain links TRBV5-1 to TRBJ2-3; 11 bases line up with TRBD2. Germline CDR1 SGHRS, CDR2 YFSETQ. Trimming took 4 bases from V and 5 from J; bases not matched to a gene: 6. This CDR3 is built from 15 residues. The CDR3 DNA sequence: TGCGCCAGCAGCCCGATAGGACTAGCGGGAGATACGCAGTATTTT. Its protein is CASSPIGLAGDTQYF.

This clonotype was detected ten times or more. The genes are TRBV3-1 and TRBJ2-7; a possible D gene is TRBD1 (6 bases). The CDR3 is 13 amino acids. V lost 0 bases to trimming and J lost 6 bases, with 9 bases between them. CDR1 is LGHDT, CDR2 YNNKEL, per germline (reference sequence). CDR3 residues: CASSQDVRGEQYF. The CDR3 bases are TGTGCCAGCAGCCAAGATGTCAGGGGCGAGCAGTACTTC.

This clonotype was recorded a few times. The chain carries TRBV9 and TRBJ1-2; D is perhaps TRBD1 (6 bases). Germline V lookup: CDR1 SGDLS, CDR2 YYNGEE. The CDR3 loop spans 13 amino acids. Trimming removed 1 base from V and 5 bases from J, with 9 bases in between. The CDR3 DNA follows: TGTGCCAGCAGCGTACAAGGGGGGTATGGCTACACCTTC. This gives the protein CASSVQGGYGYTF. Full variable domain (rest looked up from reference TRBV9 and TRBJ1-2): DSGVTQTPKHLITATGQRVTLRCSPRSGDLSVYWYQQSLDQGLQFLIQYYNGEERAKGNILERFSAQQFPDLHSELNLSSLELGDSALYFCASSVQGGYGYTFGSGTRLTVV.

In this sample, this clonotype turned up many times. The V gene is TRBV7-2, the J gene TRBJ1-1, with D tentatively TRBD1 (5 bases). V lost 5 bases and J lost 1, with 14 bases in between. Germline assignment: CDR1 SGHTA and CDR2 FQGNSA. CDR3 length equals 15 residues. CDR3 nucleotides: TGTGCCAGCAGCCCCCCGGCAGGGAGGAACACTGAAGCTTTCTTT. Translating it yields CASSPPAGRNTEAFF.

This clonotype was seen ten or more times. The V gene is TRBV9, the J gene TRBJ2-5; D gene unclear. The CDR3 consists of 14 residues. The germline V gene has CDR1 SGDLS and CDR2 YYNGEE. V was trimmed by 1 base and J by 3 bases, leaving 10 bases between them. The CDR3 spells CASSVYGGKETQYF. The CDR3 nucleotides read TGTGCCAGCAGCGTATATGGCGGAAAAGAGACCCAGTACTTC.

This clonotype has ten or more counts. The chain combines TRBV9 with TRBJ1-1, with D unresolved. From germline, CDR1 is SGDLS and CDR2 YYNGEE. This CDR3 region has 13 residues. Trimming stripped 0 bases from V and 5 bases from J, with 8 bases between. The CDR3 reads CASSVDSGTEAFF. The CDR3 DNA is TGTGCCAGCAGCGTAGACAGTGGAACTGAAGCTTTCTTT.

Many counts were recorded for this clonotype. The chain links TRBV28 to TRBJ2-1, with TRBD2 matching 8 bases. The CDR3 extends over 14 amino acids. After removal of 6 bases from V and 7 bases from J, the junction contained 8 bases not matched to a gene. Germline V lookup: CDR1 MDHEN, CDR2 SYDVKM. The CDR3 DNA follows: TGTGCCAGCAGGATTAGCGGGAAGGTGAATGAGCAGTTCTTC. It translates to CASRISGKVNEQFF.